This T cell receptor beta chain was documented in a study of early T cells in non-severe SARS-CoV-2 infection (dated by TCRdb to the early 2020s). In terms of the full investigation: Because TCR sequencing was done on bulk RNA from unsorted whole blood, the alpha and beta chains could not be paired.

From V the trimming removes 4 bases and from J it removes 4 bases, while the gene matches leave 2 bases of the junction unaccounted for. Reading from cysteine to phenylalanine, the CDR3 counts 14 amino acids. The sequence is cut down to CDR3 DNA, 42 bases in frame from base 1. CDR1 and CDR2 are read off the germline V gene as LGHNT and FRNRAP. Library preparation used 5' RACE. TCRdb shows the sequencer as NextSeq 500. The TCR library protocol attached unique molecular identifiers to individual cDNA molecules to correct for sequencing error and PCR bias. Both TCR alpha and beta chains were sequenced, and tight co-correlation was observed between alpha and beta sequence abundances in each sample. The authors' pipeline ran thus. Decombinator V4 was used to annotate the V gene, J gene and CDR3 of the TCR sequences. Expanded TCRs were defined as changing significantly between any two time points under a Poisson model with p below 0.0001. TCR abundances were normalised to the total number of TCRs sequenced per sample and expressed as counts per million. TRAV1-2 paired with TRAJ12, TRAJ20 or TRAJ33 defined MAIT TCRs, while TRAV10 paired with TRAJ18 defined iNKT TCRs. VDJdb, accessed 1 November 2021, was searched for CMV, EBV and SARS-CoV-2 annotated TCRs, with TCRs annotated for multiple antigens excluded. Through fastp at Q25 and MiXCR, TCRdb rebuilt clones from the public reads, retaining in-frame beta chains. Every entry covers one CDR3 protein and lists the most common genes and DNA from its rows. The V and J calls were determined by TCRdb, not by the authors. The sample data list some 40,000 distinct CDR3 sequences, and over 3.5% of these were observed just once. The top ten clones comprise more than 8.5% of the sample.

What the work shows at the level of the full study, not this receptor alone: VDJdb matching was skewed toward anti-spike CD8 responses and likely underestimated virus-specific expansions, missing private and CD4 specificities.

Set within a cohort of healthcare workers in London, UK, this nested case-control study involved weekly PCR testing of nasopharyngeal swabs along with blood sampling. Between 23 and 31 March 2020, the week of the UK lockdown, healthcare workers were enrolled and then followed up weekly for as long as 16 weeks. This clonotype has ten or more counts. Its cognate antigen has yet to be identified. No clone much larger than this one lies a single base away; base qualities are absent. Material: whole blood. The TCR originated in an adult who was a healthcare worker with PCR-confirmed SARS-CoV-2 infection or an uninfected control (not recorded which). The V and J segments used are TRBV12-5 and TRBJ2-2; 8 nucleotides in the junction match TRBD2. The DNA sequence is TGTGCTAGTGGTTCTAGCGGGCGCACCGGGGAGCTGTTTTTT. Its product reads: CASGSSGRTGELFF.